The 32 T cell receptor beta chains below come from one sample, sequenced in a study of blood T cell repertoires in COVID-19. TCRdb's copy holds only in-frame clones and misses some; the assay was immunoSEQ multiplex PCR. The table shows roughly 250,000 clones, with 70% to 90% occurring only once. The sequenced material came from peripheral blood. The source is a woman in her thirties or forties with acute or convalescent COVID-19.

This chain links TRBV30 with TRBJ1-1; TRBD1 matches at 7 bases. Trimming removed 3 bases from V and 1 base from J; junction bases left unmatched: 8. This CDR3 is built from 15 residues. CDR1 and CDR2 from the germline V gene are GTSNPN and SVGIG (reference sequence). The CDR3 DNA follows: TGTGCCTGGAGCCGCCCAGACAGGGCGAACACTGAAGCTTTCTTT. It translates to CAWSRPDRANTEAFF.

The gene calls are TRBV18 and TRBJ2-1, with D possibly matching TRBD2 (5 bases). Trimming removed 3 bases at V and 3 bases at J, with 21 bases between. From germline, CDR1 is KGHSH and CDR2 LQKENI. The CDR3 runs to 18 residues. For the CDR3, the DNA is TGTGCCAGCTCACCCAAGACCATGGACTCCCTGGGCTACAATGAGCAGTTCTTC. This gives the protein CASSPKTMDSLGYNEQFF.

The J gene is TRBJ1-6, the V gene TRBV10-2; 12 bases agree with TRBD1. The CDR3 sequence is 17 residues long. The V and J ends lost 5 bases and 7 bases, in that order; junction bases with no gene match: 9. Looked up from germline, CDR1 is WSHSY and CDR2 is SAAADI. CDR3 residues: CASSRGDRGLGNSPLHF. CDR3 in DNA: TGCGCCAGCAGTCGAGGGGACAGGGGGCTAGGGAATTCACCCCTCCACTTT.

J is TRBJ2-1 and V is TRBV6-5, with D unresolved. CDR1 and CDR2 (germline): MNHEY, SVGAGI. This CDR3 contains 15 residues. V was trimmed by 6 bases and J by 0 bases, leaving 12 bases between them. The CDR3 here is CASRFGRSSYNEQFF. In DNA, the CDR3 is TGTGCCAGCAGGTTCGGTCGGAGCTCCTACAATGAGCAGTTCTTC.

The genes are TRBV3-1 (or the pseudogene TRBV3-2) and TRBJ2-1; TRBD2 is a possible D gene (6 bases). The CDR3 length is 19 residues. V gave up 9 bases and J gave up 0 bases, with 27 bases separating them. CDR1 and CDR2 from the germline V gene are LGHDT and YNNKEL (reference sequence). CDR3 DNA sequence: TGTGCCAGTCACAAGACTGGGATTCTGGGGGGAGTCTCCTACAATGAGCAGTTCTTC. Protein product: CASHKTGILGGVSYNEQFF.

The chain is built from TRBV5-1 and TRBJ1-3, with TRBD1 as a possible D gene (5 bases). The germline V gene encodes CDR1 SGHRS and CDR2 YFSETQ. The CDR3 has 15 residues. V was clipped by 0 bases and J by 2 bases, with 9 bases between them. CDR3 in amino acids: CASSLVGEPGNTIYF. In DNA form, the CDR3 reads TGCGCCAGCAGCTTGGTAGGGGAACCTGGAAACACCATATATTTT.

The chain combines TRBV4-1 with TRBJ2-3; D gene uncertain. CDR1 MGHRA and CDR2 YSYEKL come from the germline V gene. The CDR3 is 12 amino acids. Between the trimmed V and J ends, which lost 0 bases and 10 bases, there was a span of 8 bases. The CDR3 spells CASSQDLSAQYF. The CDR3 nucleotides read TGCGCCAGCAGCCAAGATCTTTCGGCGCAGTATTTT.

This clone was seen more than once but under ten times. The V gene is TRBV19, the J gene TRBJ1-2; no reliable D call. Trimming left V 1 base short and J 6 bases short, with 18 bases between. The germline V gene encodes CDR1 LNHDA and CDR2 SQIVND (reference sequence). This CDR3 has 16 amino acids. DNA of the CDR3: TGTGCCAGTAGTATAGGGGATGTTGGACTGTGGGATGGCTACACCTTC. It yields the protein CASSIGDVGLWDGYTF.

This chain connects TRBV11-2 to TRBJ2-2; possibly TRBD2 for D (6 bases). CDR1 SGHAT and CDR2 FQNNGV come from the germline V gene. V lost 1 base, J lost 4 bases, and 10 bases lay in between. The CDR3 has 15 amino acids. For the CDR3, the DNA is TGTGCCAGCAGCTTAGCTCAGGGAGGCACCGGGGAGCTGTTTTTT. It translates to CASSLAQGGTGELFF.

The rearrangement links TRBV2 to TRBJ1-3; possibly TRBD1 for D (6 bases). This CDR3 is 13 amino acids long. CDR1 and CDR2 from the germline V gene are SNHLY and FYNNEI. The V gene lost 7 bases and the J gene lost 0 bases, with 7 bases spanning the gap. CDR3 in DNA: TGTGCCAGCACACAGGGCTCTGGAAACACCATATATTTT. This translates into CASTQGSGNTIYF.

The V and J genes are TRBV19 and TRBJ1-1; D remains ambiguous. The CDR3 has 14 amino acids. Germline CDR1 and CDR2: LNHDA and SQIVND (reference sequence). The V and J ends lost 7 bases and 4 bases respectively, with 16 bases between them. The CDR3 here is CASNWGRRSTEAFF. CDR3 bases: TGTGCCAGTAATTGGGGTAGGAGGTCCACTGAAGCTTTCTTT.

As DNA, the CDR3 is TGCGCCAGCAGCCAGTCGGGACTCCCCAAGGATACGCAGTATTTT. This codes for CASSQSGLPKDTQYF. The chain links TRBV4-1 to TRBJ2-3; perhaps TRBD2 as D (6 bases). This CDR3 comprises 15 residues. Germline V gene lookup returns CDR1 MGHRA and CDR2 YSYEKL. Trimming removed 3 bases from V and 6 bases from J, with 16 bases in between.

The J gene is TRBJ2-5, the V gene TRBV4-1, with 9 bases fitting TRBD1. CDR3 length equals 18 residues. Losses at the gene ends were 3 bases for V and 4 bases for J; bases not matched to a gene: 15. Germline values: CDR1 MGHRA, CDR2 YSYEKL. CDR3 bases: TGCGCCAGCAGCCACTTATGGGGAACAGGGGGCACAAGAGAGACCCAGTACTTC. Protein product: CASSHLWGTGGTRETQYF.

The chain uses TRBV2 and TRBJ2-7, with D perhaps matching TRBD1 (5 bases). The CDR3 spans 14 residues. Per the germline V gene, CDR1 is SNHLY and CDR2 is FYNNEI. Trimming took 7 bases from V and 3 from J, leaving 16 bases between them. The CDR3 loop reads CASNPLTDNYEQYV. The CDR3 DNA sequence: TGTGCCAGCAACCCTCTGACAGATAACTACGAGCAGTACGTC.

The V gene is TRBV2, the J gene TRBJ1-5; 9 bases fit TRBD1. The germline CDR1 and CDR2 sequences are SNHLY and FYNNEI. V gave up 7 bases and J gave up 5 bases; unmatched junction bases: 6. The CDR3 has 14 amino acids. In DNA, the CDR3 is TGTGCCAGCAATCTACAGGGGGCCTATCAGCCCCAGCATTTT. It encodes CASNLQGAYQPQHF.

V is TRBV30 and J is TRBJ1-2; TRBD1 aligns across 9 bases. Looked up from germline, CDR1 is GTSNPN and CDR2 is SVGIG (reference sequence). V was pared by 0 bases and J by 6 bases, with 2 bases of the junction left unmatched. The CDR3 length is 13 residues. CDR3 nucleotides: TGTGCCTGGAGTGTAGGACAGGGGAATGGCTACACCTTC. It codes for CAWSVGQGNGYTF.

This sequence joins TRBV5-1 and TRBJ1-1; weak D call: TRBD1 (6 bases). Germline CDR1 and CDR2: SGHRS and YFSETQ. The CDR3 length is 15 residues. Trimming stripped 2 bases from V and 1 base from J, with 12 bases between. CDR3 in amino acids: CASSFPDRPNTEAFF. CDR3 nucleotide sequence: TGCGCCAGCAGCTTCCCAGACAGGCCGAACACTGAAGCTTTCTTT.

J is TRBJ2-5 and V is TRBV24-1, with TRBD2 as a possible D gene (5 bases). From germline, CDR1 is KGHDR and CDR2 SFDVKD. V shed 7 bases and J shed 5 bases, with 19 bases lying between them. The CDR3 loop spans 15 amino acids. As DNA, the CDR3 is TGTGCCACCAGCGCGACTAACGGGTTTTTGGAGACCCAGTACTTC. Its protein is CATSATNGFLETQYF.

The chain couples TRBV5-6 to TRBJ2-1; TRBD2 aligns across 9 bases. V gave up 0 bases and J gave up 4 bases; unmatched junction bases: 8. Germline-derived CDR1 and CDR2 are SGHDT and YYEEEE. This CDR3 is 17 amino acids long. The CDR3 DNA reads TGTGCCAGCAGCTTGGGAAAGCGGGGGGAGAAGTACAATGAGCAGTTCTTC. This codes for CASSLGKRGEKYNEQFF.

The gene calls are TRBV15 and TRBJ1-1; D is uncertain. The CDR3 has 13 amino acids. Germline-derived CDR1 and CDR2 are LNHNV and YYDKDF (reference sequence). V lost 0 bases and J lost 1, with 3 bases in between. CDR3 sequence (DNA): TGTGCCACCAGCAGAGATAAGAACACTGAAGCTTTCTTT. It yields the protein CATSRDKNTEAFF. The variable domain in full, completed from reference TRBV15 and TRBJ1-1, reads DAMVIQNPRYQVTQFGKPVTLSCSQTLNHNVMYWYQQKSSQAPKLLFHYYDKDFNNEADTPDNFQSRRPNTSFCFLDIRSPGLGDTAMYLCATSRDKNTEAFFGQGTRLTVV.

The rearrangement links TRBV4-2 to TRBJ1-4, with 7 bases aligning to TRBD1. This CDR3 contains 17 residues. Trimming cost V 1 base and J 7 bases; bases outside gene matches: 12. Per the germline V gene, CDR1 is LGHNA and CDR2 is YNFKEQ. The CDR3 sequence: CASSQGVEAGGIEKLFF. The CDR3 region has the DNA TGTGCCAGCAGCCAAGGGGTTGAGGCAGGGGGTATTGAAAAACTGTTTTTT.

The chain recombines TRBV7-7 with TRBJ1-1; 7 nucleotides match TRBD1. In germline, CDR1 is SSHAT, CDR2 FNYEAQ (reference sequence). The length of the CDR3 is 16 residues. Trimming removed 1 base from V and 2 bases from J; junction bases left unmatched: 7. CDR3 residues: CASSLGQGRTNTEAFF. The CDR3 DNA reads TGTGCCAGCAGCTTAGGACAGGGCCGAACCAACACTGAAGCTTTCTTT.

The CDR3 loop is CASQKERAGANVLTF. The DNA for the CDR3 is TGTGCCAGCCAAAAAGAGAGGGCTGGGGCCAACGTCCTGACTTTC. The chain joins TRBV6-6 to TRBJ2-6, with D maybe TRBD2 (5 bases). Germline lookup yields CDR1 MNHNY and CDR2 SVGAGI (reference sequence). Trimming left V 8 bases short and J 2 bases short, with 13 bases between. This CDR3 has 15 residues.

This rearrangement joins TRBV11-3 to TRBJ1-1; tentative D call: TRBD1 (5 bases). The CDR3 runs 13 residues. Germline V gives CDR1 SGHNT, CDR2 YENEEA. The V and J ends lost 0 bases and 7 bases respectively, with 9 bases between them. CDR3 residues: CASSLEVGDEAFF. The CDR3 nucleotides are TGTGCCAGCAGCTTAGAGGTAGGGGATGAAGCTTTCTTT.

The rearrangement uses TRBV4-2 and TRBJ2-3; weak D call: TRBD2 (7 bases). CDR3 length: 17 amino acids. The germline V gene has CDR1 LGHNA and CDR2 YNFKEQ. The V gene lost 2 bases and the J gene lost 1 base, with 16 bases spanning the gap. CDR3 in amino acids: CASSQRRGALGTDTQYF. The CDR3 DNA follows: TGTGCCAGCAGCCAACGACGGGGGGCCTTAGGCACAGATACGCAGTATTTT.

The chain recombines TRBV10-3 with TRBJ2-5; D call uncertain. CDR3 length equals 19 residues. V was cut by 3 bases and J by 2 bases, with 25 bases left in between. Per germline, CDR1 ENHRY and CDR2 SYGVKD. CDR3 bases: TGTGCCATCAGTGAAACGTGGATGAAGACGGAGCAGAGTCAAGAGACCCAGTACTTC. Its protein product is CAISETWMKTEQSQETQYF.

This clone occurred once. The rearrangement uses TRBV5-8 and TRBJ1-2; no clear D. Germline V lookup: CDR1 SGHTS, CDR2 YDEGEE. CDR3 length: 15 residues. The ends were cut back, 0 bases at V and 4 bases at J, with 13 bases in the middle. This CDR3 is CASSLVAAVFYGYTF. CDR3 DNA: TGTGCCAGCAGCTTGGTAGCGGCAGTCTTCTATGGCTACACCTTC.

The rearrangement links TRBV27 to TRBJ2-2; 7 bases line up with TRBD2. Germline CDR1 MNHEY, CDR2 SMNVEV (reference sequence). This CDR3 has 14 amino acids. The V and J ends lost 7 bases and 5 bases, in that order; junction bases with no gene match: 7. The CDR3 sequence is CASTPAGVTGELFF. The CDR3 nucleotides are TGTGCCAGCACCCCCGCGGGGGTTACCGGGGAGCTGTTTTTT.

The chain carries TRBV5-1 and TRBJ2-5; the match to TRBD1 covers 8 bases. Germline CDR1 SGHRS, CDR2 YFSETQ. Trimming removed 1 base from V and 5 bases from J; junction bases left unmatched: 1. The CDR3 loop spans 13 amino acids. The CDR3: CASSLTGGETQYF. CDR3 DNA sequence: TGCGCCAGCAGCTTGACAGGGGGGGAGACCCAGTACTTC.

The chain couples TRBV7-8 to TRBJ1-6; D gene uncertain. The CDR3 sequence is 14 residues long. V was shortened by 1 base and J by 8 bases, with 9 bases between the two germline ends. Germline CDR1 is SGHVS and CDR2 is FQNEAQ. The CDR3 here is CASSLEGGYSPLHF. The CDR3 bases are TGTGCCAGCAGCTTAGAGGGCGGGTATTCACCCCTCCACTTT.

For the CDR3, the DNA is TGCGCCAGCAGGCCCCCGAGTTTTCAAGAGACCCAGTACTTC. This sequence encodes CASRPPSFQETQYF. The chain couples TRBV5-1 to TRBJ2-5; no clear D gene. Germline lookup yields CDR1 SGHRS and CDR2 YFSETQ. This CDR3 has 14 amino acids. V was trimmed by 5 bases and J by 2 bases, leaving 13 bases between them.

This clone was detected only a few times. The chain recombines TRBV4-2 with TRBJ2-3, with 8 bases matching TRBD2. The V and J ends lost 1 base and 6 bases, in that order; junction bases with no gene match: 9. The CDR3 covers 16 residues. Germline CDR1 LGHNA, CDR2 YNFKEQ. CDR3 sequence reads: CASSQVSAGALDTQYF. Here the CDR3 DNA reads TGTGCCAGCAGCCAAGTTTCAGCGGGGGCCCTGGATACGCAGTATTTT.